A selection of T cell receptor beta chains follows, all from one sample in a study of OX40 agonist ivuxolimab in advanced cancers. This table comes from immunoSEQ multiplex PCR, and its TCRdb copy is limited to in-frame clones, with some not included. The sample consists of 60,000 to 80,000 clones, 90% to 95% of them appearing once. The specimen was CD4+ or CD8+ T cells sorted from blood, collected in a trial of the OX40 agonist ivuxolimab. These receptors were obtained from an adult with an advanced solid tumor such as melanoma, head and neck, liver or kidney cancer. The CDR3 runs from the conserved cysteine through the conserved F or W. Fields, in order: J gene, clone size, V gene, D gene, CDR3 DNA, CDR3 protein. A D gene is named only where the DNA matches it firmly. A row's size may be missing; if present it is once, few, many or a size class.

TRBJ2-3	NA	TRBV5-1	TRBD2	TGCGCCAGCAGCCCCGGGACTAGGACAGATACGCAGTATTTT	CASSPGTRTDTQYF
TRBJ1-2	once	TRBV27	NA	TGTGCCAGCAGACCTTTAACAGGAATTAGGCTTAACTATGGCTACACCTTC	CASRPLTGIRLNYGYTF
TRBJ1-3	NA	TRBV10-3	NA	TGTGCCATCAGTGAGTATACGACAGAGAAATACTCTGGAAACACCATATATTTT	CAISEYTTEKYSGNTIYF
TRBJ2-1	once	TRBV5-1	NA	TGCGCCAGCAGCTTGGATGTCTCCGGGGGTGGGGAGCAGTTCTTC	CASSLDVSGGGEQFF
TRBJ1-2	NA	TRBV6-6	NA	TGTGCCAGCGGAGGGGTAGCTAACTATGGCTACACCTTC	CASGGVANYGYTF
TRBJ2-2	NA	TRBV5-1	TRBD1	TGCGCCAGCAGCTTTGGACAGGGGGTCACCGGGGAGCTGTTTTTT	CASSFGQGVTGELFF
TRBJ2-2	NA	TRBV7-8	NA	TGTGTCAGCAGCTTAAAATTCCGGCCGGAGAACACCGGGGAGCTGTTTTTT	CVSSLKFRPENTGELFF
TRBJ2-2	NA	TRBV10-3	NA	TGTGCCATCAGTGATCGTAACACCGGGGAGCTGTTTTTT	CAISDRNTGELFF
TRBJ2-7	NA	TRBV6-1	NA	TGTGCCAGCAGTAGGGTTTCCTACGAGCAGTACTTC	CASSRVSYEQYF
TRBJ1-2	NA	TRBV5-1	TRBD1	TGCGCCAGCAGCTTGGAAGGACAGGGAAATGGCTACACCTTC	CASSLEGQGNGYTF
TRBJ1-4	once	TRBV7-6	TRBD1	TGTGCCAGCAGCACGAACACAGGGGGTGTGTATGAAAAACTGTTTTTT	CASSTNTGGVYEKLFF
TRBJ2-5	NA	TRBV18	TRBD1	TGTGCCAGCTCGGGGGACAGACCATTCCAAGAGACCCAGTACTTC	CASSGDRPFQETQYF
TRBJ2-2	NA	TRBV9	NA	TGTGCCAGCAGCCTTTCAACCGGGGAGCTGTTTTTT	CASSLSTGELFF
TRBJ2-7	NA	TRBV27	TRBD1	TGTGCCAGCAGACTGACAGGGGCGACATCCGAGCAGTACTTC	CASRLTGATSEQYF
TRBJ2-6	NA	TRBV30	TRBD1	TGTGCCTGGAGTTGGACAGGGCAGCATCTTTCTGGGGCCAACGTCCTGACTTTC	CAWSWTGQHLSGANVLTF
TRBJ2-3	NA	TRBV5-4	NA	TGTGCCAGCAGCTTGTTACACAGCACAGATACGCAGTATTTT	CASSLLHSTDTQYF
TRBJ1-4	once	TRBV5-8	NA	TGTGCCAGCAGAACAGGGTGGGCTGAAAAACTGTTTTTT	CASRTGWAEKLFF
TRBJ2-7	NA	TRBV5-1	TRBD2	TGCGCCAGCAGCTCGCTAGCGGGAGCACCCTACGAGCAGTACTTC	CASSSLAGAPYEQYF
TRBJ2-7	NA	TRBV18	TRBD1	TGTGCCAGCTCGCAGGGACAGGGGGCGCGTGAGCAGTACTTC	CASSQGQGAREQYF
TRBJ2-5	NA	TRBV11-2	NA	TGTGCCAGCGGCGCGGTATCCGAAGGGACCCAGTACTTC	CASGAVSEGTQYF
TRBJ2-7	NA	TRBV20-1	NA	TGCAGTGCTAGGGGGTGGGGCGAGCAGTACTTC	CSARGWGEQYF
TRBJ2-7	NA	TRBV7-2	NA	TGTGCCAGCAGCTTAGCAGGACAAATCTACGAGCAGTACTTC	CASSLAGQIYEQYF
TRBJ1-1	NA	TRBV29-1	NA	TGCAGCGCCGGGGGGCAGTACGACACTGAAGCTTTCTTT	CSAGGQYDTEAFF
TRBJ1-2	NA	TRBV10-3	NA	TGTGCCATCAGTGAGTCGGGGGGCGGTGCCCTCTATGGCTACACCTTC	CAISESGGGALYGYTF
TRBJ2-5	few	TRBV18	TRBD2	TGTGCCAGCTCACCAGCGGGAGAGTGGGAGGAGACCCAGTACTTC	CASSPAGEWEETQYF
TRBJ2-7	NA	TRBV21-1	NA	TGTGCCAGCAGCAAAAATCCATCGGAGGCCAGTTTAAATAGGGGGCACTTC	CASSKNPSEASLNRGHF
TRBJ2-7	NA	TRBV5-6	TRBD1	TGTGCCAGCCAGAGAGGACAGGGCCCCTACGAGCAGTACTTC	CASQRGQGPYEQYF
TRBJ1-1	NA	TRBV2	NA	TGTGCCAGCAGTGCGGTGGATGTAATGAACACTGAAGCTTTCTTT	CASSAVDVMNTEAFF
TRBJ2-7	NA	TRBV9	TRBD2	TGTGCCAGCAGCTCCAGAGCGGGAGTGGACGAGCAGTACTTC	CASSSRAGVDEQYF
TRBJ2-5	NA	TRBV29-1	TRBD1	TGCAGCGCAACCCCCGGGACAGGGGGCACAGAGACCCAGTACTTC	CSATPGTGGTETQYF
TRBJ2-7	NA	TRBV30	TRBD1	TGTGCCTGGAGACGGACAGGAGGCCTCTACGAGCAGTACTTC	CAWRRTGGLYEQYF
TRBJ2-7	NA	TRBV12-5	TRBD1	TGTGCTAGTGGTCAACGGACAGGCCCCTACGAGCAGTACTTC	CASGQRTGPYEQYF
TRBJ1-1	NA	TRBV6-1	NA	TGTGCCAGCAGTCCATGGGCGCAGGTTGAAGCTTTCTTT	CASSPWAQVEAFF
TRBJ2-2	NA	TRBV5-1	NA	TGCGCCAGCAGCGCCATAACCGGGACTGAGAACACCGGGGAGCTGTTTTTT	CASSAITGTENTGELFF
TRBJ2-6	NA	TRBV6-1	TRBD2	TGTGCCAGCAGTGTTTCACTAGCGGGAGGCCCCTCTGGGGCCAACGTCCTGACTTTC	CASSVSLAGGPSGANVLTF